The 20 T cell receptor beta chains below come from one sample, sequenced in a study of shared clonotypes between healthy human individuals. Sequenced by immunoSEQ multiplex PCR; TCRdb stores in-frame clones only, minus some. This table has about 2 million clones, about 95% appearing once. The sequenced material came from naive CD4+ T cells sorted from blood. Subset specified: CD45RA+ positively selected. These receptors all come from a man younger than 35 in good health.

J is TRBJ2-7 and V is TRBV7-2; 7 positions match TRBD1. The germline V gene has CDR1 SGHTA and CDR2 FQGNSA. This CDR3 contains 15 residues. The J segment lost 1 base and the V segment lost 3 bases, leaving 6 bases of the junction unmatched. CDR3 protein: CASSFRQGISYEQYF. CDR3 DNA: TGTGCCAGCAGCTTCAGACAGGGTATTTCCTACGAGCAGTACTTC. Combining the CDR3 with reference TRBV7-2 and TRBJ2-7 gives the whole variable domain GAGVSQSPSNKVTEKGKDVELRCDPISGHTALYWYRQSLGQGLEFLIYFQGNSAPDKSGLPSDRFSAERTGGSVSTLTIQRTQQEDSAVYLCASSFRQGISYEQYFGPGTRLTVT.

The chain couples TRBV9 to TRBJ2-7; no clear D. CDR3 length equals 15 residues. Germline V gene data show CDR1 as SGDLS and CDR2 as YYNGEE. V was pared by 0 bases and J by 2 bases, with 12 bases between. DNA of the CDR3: TGTGCCAGCAGCGTAGATCCCACAGACCCCTACGAGCAGTACTTC. Residues: CASSVDPTDPYEQYF.

This chain connects TRBV19 to TRBJ1-4; tentatively, D is TRBD1 (5 bases). This CDR3 spans 15 amino acids. Per germline, CDR1 LNHDA and CDR2 SQIVND (reference sequence). V lost 4 bases, J lost 4 bases, and 13 bases lay in between. Here the CDR3 DNA reads TGTGCCAGTAGTACGCACCGGGACGGTAATGAAAAACTGTTTTTT. It yields the protein CASSTHRDGNEKLFF.

In the case of this clone: Just one base apart from a much larger clone, this may be a read error. This chain uses TRBV5-1 with TRBJ1-6; tentatively, D is TRBD1 (6 bases). The length of the CDR3 is 14 residues. From germline, CDR1 is SGHRS and CDR2 YFSETQ. The CDR3: CTSSTDSYNSPLHF. The CDR3, as DNA: TGCACCAGCAGCACGGACAGCTATAATTCACCCCTCCACTTT.

The rearrangement links TRBV2 to TRBJ2-7, with 9 bases fitting TRBD1. The CDR3 loop spans 14 amino acids. With V trimmed by 6 bases and J by 0 bases, 3 bases remained unmatched. The V gene's germline CDR1 is SNHLY and CDR2 FYNNEI. DNA of the CDR3: TGTGCCAGCAGAGAGACAGGGGGCTCCTACGAGCAGTACTTC. This sequence encodes CASRETGGSYEQYF.

The rearrangement uses TRBV9 and TRBJ2-7; the D gene could be TRBD1 or TRBD2 (5 bases each). Trimming took 3 bases from V and 4 from J, leaving 17 bases between them. Germline CDR1 SGDLS, CDR2 YYNGEE. CDR3 length equals 15 residues. CDR3 sequence: CASSESGTALYEQYF. The CDR3 DNA reads as TGTGCCAGCAGCGAGTCCGGGACGGCATTGTACGAGCAGTACTTC.

The rearrangement links TRBV5-1 to TRBJ2-7, with 9 bases lining up with TRBD1. Per germline, CDR1 SGHRS and CDR2 YFSETQ. The V segment lost 4 bases and the J segment 1 base; nucleotides outside the gene matches: 6. CDR3 size: 15 residues. CDR3 protein: CASSVTGQGSYEQYF. CDR3 in DNA: TGCGCCAGCAGCGTCACGGGACAGGGATCCTACGAGCAGTACTTC. Using reference TRBV5-1 and TRBJ2-7 for the parts outside the CDR3, the full variable domain is KAGVTQTPRYLIKTRGQQVTLSCSPISGHRSVSWYQQTPGQGLQFLFEYFSETQRNKGNFPGRFSGRQFSNSRSEMNVSTLELGDSALYLCASSVTGQGSYEQYFGPGTRLTVT.

The chain has TRBV12-5 and TRBJ2-1; weak D call: TRBD2 (5 bases). Germline V gene sequence: CDR1 LGHNT, CDR2 FRNRAP. The CDR3 extends over 16 amino acids. V was cut by 0 bases and J by 8 bases, with 17 bases left in between. Here the CDR3 DNA reads TGTGCTAGTGGTTTGGTAATCAGTGGGAGCGGCTATGAGCAGTTCTTC. Residues: CASGLVISGSGYEQFF. The entire variable domain, with the rest obtained from reference TRBV12-5 and TRBJ2-1, is as follows: DARVTQTPRHKVTEMGQEVTMRCQPILGHNTVFWYRQTMMQGLELLAYFRNRAPLDDSGMPKDRFSAEMPDATLATLKIQPSEPRDSAVYFCASGLVISGSGYEQFFGPGTRLTVL.

V gene TRBV2 combines with J gene TRBJ1-1, with D possibly being TRBD1 (5 bases). The CDR3 length is 14 residues. V lost 6 bases and J lost 1, with 12 bases in between. CDR1 SNHLY and CDR2 FYNNEI come from the germline V gene. As DNA, the CDR3 is TGTGCCAGCAGGACCTTTACAGGGAACACTGAAGCTTTCTTT. It codes for CASRTFTGNTEAFF.

The V gene is TRBV2, the J gene TRBJ1-2; D ambiguous. This CDR3 spans 14 amino acids. V shed 7 bases and J shed 5 bases, with 17 bases lying between them. Looked up from germline, CDR1 is SNHLY and CDR2 is FYNNEI. This CDR3 is CASKNSSLGYGYTF. The DNA for the CDR3 is TGTGCCAGCAAAAACAGCTCCTTGGGGTATGGCTACACCTTC.

The chain combines TRBV19 with TRBJ1-1; 10 bases are shared with TRBD1. The CDR3 contains 12 residues. V trimming: 3 bases; J trimming: 11 bases; junction bases outside the gene matches: 3. Germline assignment: CDR1 LNHDA and CDR2 SQIVND (reference sequence). CDR3 bases: TGTGCCAGTAGTATCGGACAGGGGGAGGCTTTCTTT. Encoded protein: CASSIGQGEAFF.

The chain carries TRBV5-1 and TRBJ2-3, with 10 bases lining up with TRBD1. The CDR3 is 17 residues long. Germline V gives CDR1 SGHRS, CDR2 YFSETQ. V gave up 2 bases and J gave up 0 bases; unmatched junction bases: 6. CDR3 protein: CASSLGQGVPSTDTQYF. The CDR3 DNA is TGCGCCAGCAGCTTAGGACAGGGGGTCCCTAGCACAGATACGCAGTATTTT.

This clone was found a few times. V gene TRBV6-5 combines with J gene TRBJ1-2, with D tentatively TRBD1 (5 bases). The CDR3 totals 13 residues. The V gene lost 0 bases and the J gene lost 8 bases, with 10 bases spanning the gap. Germline CDR1 reads MNHEY; CDR2 reads SVGAGI. The CDR3 DNA reads as TGTGCCAGCAGTTACTCTTTGCAGGGAGGCTACACCTTC. Its translation is CASSYSLQGGYTF.

This clone was seen once. The same CDR3 is also encoded by other DNA sequences in this sample. The chain recombines TRBV11-2 with TRBJ2-7, with D uncertain. This CDR3 has 11 amino acids. Germline V gene sequence: CDR1 SGHAT, CDR2 FQNNGV. Trimming shortened V by 4 bases and J by 4 bases, and 5 bases separated the two germline ends. This CDR3 is CASSSFYEQYF. The CDR3 DNA follows: TGTGCCAGCAGCTCTTTTTACGAGCAGTACTTC.

This chain connects TRBV7-9 to TRBJ1-6; TRBD1 agrees at 8 bases. This CDR3 contains 17 residues. Germline assignment: CDR1 SEHNR and CDR2 FQNEAQ (reference sequence). With 3 bases clipped from V and 6 bases from J, the junction kept 10 bases outside the gene matches. The CDR3 is CASSLMLKQGVNSPLHF. CDR3 DNA sequence: TGTGCCAGCAGCTTGATGTTGAAACAGGGGGTTAATTCACCCCTCCACTTT. Full variable domain (outside the CDR3, taken from reference TRBV7-9 and TRBJ1-6): DTGVSQNPRHKITKRGQNVTFRCDPISEHNRLYWYRQTLGQGPEFLTYFQNEAQLEKSRLLSDRFSAERPKGSFSTLEIQRTEQGDSAMYLCASSLMLKQGVNSPLHFGNGTRLTVT.

V is TRBV7-3 and J is TRBJ2-5; possible D gene TRBD2, 5 bases. Germline V gene lookup returns CDR1 SGHTA and CDR2 FQGTGA. Trimming left V 5 bases short and J 8 bases short, with 15 bases between. The CDR3 consists of 13 residues. The CDR3 loop is CASSPPDGGTQYF. The DNA for the CDR3 is TGTGCCAGCAGCCCCCCGGACGGAGGAACCCAGTACTTC.

The V call is TRBV19, the J call TRBJ1-5; TRBD1 agrees at 8 bases. From germline, CDR1 is LNHDA and CDR2 SQIVND (reference sequence). Unmatched junction bases numbered 11, after V lost 7 bases and J lost 3 bases. The CDR3 covers 16 residues. The CDR3 is CASTIRTGQHNQPQHF. CDR3 in DNA: TGTGCCAGTACCATACGGACAGGGCAGCACAATCAGCCCCAGCATTTT.

V usage is TRBV25-1 and J usage is TRBJ1-3; D gene ambiguous. Looked up from germline, CDR1 is MGHDK and CDR2 is SYGVNS. Trimming cost V 3 bases and J 0 bases, with 6 bases left between them. This CDR3 contains 14 residues. The CDR3 region has the DNA TGTGCCAGCAGTGAGCCGGCCTCTGGAAACACCATATATTTT. It specifies CASSEPASGNTIYF.

The chain combines TRBV2 with TRBJ1-6; 8 nucleotides match TRBD1. The CDR3 spans 18 residues. With V trimmed by 2 bases and J by 5 bases, 11 bases remained unmatched. Germline V gene sequence: CDR1 SNHLY, CDR2 FYNNEI. CDR3 nucleotides: TGTGCCAGCAGTGAAAATAAGCTCAGGGGGCTAGATAATTCACCCCTCCACTTT. Its protein is CASSENKLRGLDNSPLHF.

About this clone itself: This sample also contains other DNA sequences that code for the same CDR3. The chain is built from TRBV6-5 and TRBJ2-1; D is possibly TRBD2 (6 bases). V dropped 5 bases and J dropped 7 bases, with 6 bases sitting between them. Germline V gene data show CDR1 as MNHEY and CDR2 as SVGAGI. The CDR3 sequence is 11 residues long. For the CDR3, the DNA is TGTGCCAGCAGTCGGGGGAATGAGCAGTTCTTC. It is translated as CASSRGNEQFF.